The clone carrying this TCR beta chain was found many times. This CDR3 has 13 amino acids. V was trimmed by 4 bases and J by 11 bases, leaving 14 bases between them. Germline V gives CDR1 KGHDR, CDR2 SFDVKD. These data are taken from a study of read filtering for tumor transcriptome and immune sequencing. Bone marrow was sampled from every patient at the time of active disease. From around 0.4 ug of RNA, a library with molecular barcoded alpha/delta and beta/gamma adaptors was made. TCRdb passed the reads through MiXCR, listing each CDR3 protein once. The data show about 37,000 distinct CDR3 sequences, approximately 13% seen once.

The specimen was a population of CD138-negative cells sorted from bone marrow. The chain is built from TRBV24-1 and TRBJ2-1, with D hard to call. The TCR sequence derives from a donor at least 40 years old with multiple myeloma. The CDR3 loop reads CATSEAYRTQQFF. CDR3 bases: TGTGCCACCAGTGAGGCCTACAGAACCCAGCAGTTCTTC.